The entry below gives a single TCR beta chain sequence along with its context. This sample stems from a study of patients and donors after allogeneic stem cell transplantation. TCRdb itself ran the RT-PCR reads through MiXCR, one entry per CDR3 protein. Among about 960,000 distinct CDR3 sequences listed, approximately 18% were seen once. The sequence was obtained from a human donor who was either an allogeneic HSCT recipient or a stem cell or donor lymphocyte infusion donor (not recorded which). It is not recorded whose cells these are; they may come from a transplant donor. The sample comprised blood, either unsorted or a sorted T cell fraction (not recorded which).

As DNA, the CDR3 is TGTGCCACCAGTGACTCCCGGCAGGTTAATGAAAAACTGTTTTTT. This sequence encodes CATSDSRQVNEKLFF. V is TRBV24-1 and J is TRBJ1-4, with D unresolved. Germline V gene sequence: CDR1 KGHDR, CDR2 SFDVKD. V was trimmed by 4 bases and J by 4 bases, leaving 12 bases between them. CDR3 length: 15 residues.